This T cell receptor beta chain stems from a study of blood T cells in healthy people across ages. Study-wide results and limits: Diversity figures derived from one million T cells were judged to underestimate the true value.

The germline V gene has CDR1 SEHNR and CDR2 FQNEAQ (reference sequence). The CDR3 sequence is 15 residues long. Trimming took off 0 bases at V and 4 bases at J, with 12 bases between the two ends. Together with a sample-barcoded 5' primer, a J-beta primer mix was included in a second PCR lasting roughly 6 to 12 cycles. TCRdb processed the 5' RACE reads anew with MiXCR; each CDR3 protein has one entry. The table lists around 1.5 million distinct CDR3 sequences, around 59% of them singletons. As to this clonotype: What it recognizes is unknown.

The chain is built from TRBV7-9 and TRBJ1-1; D remains unclear. This clonotype was obtained from a man younger than 35 in good health. Sequenced sample: blood. CDR3 DNA: TGTGCCAGCAGCTTAGCTATGAAGGGCGGCACTGAAGCTTTCTTT. Residues: CASSLAMKGGTEAFF.